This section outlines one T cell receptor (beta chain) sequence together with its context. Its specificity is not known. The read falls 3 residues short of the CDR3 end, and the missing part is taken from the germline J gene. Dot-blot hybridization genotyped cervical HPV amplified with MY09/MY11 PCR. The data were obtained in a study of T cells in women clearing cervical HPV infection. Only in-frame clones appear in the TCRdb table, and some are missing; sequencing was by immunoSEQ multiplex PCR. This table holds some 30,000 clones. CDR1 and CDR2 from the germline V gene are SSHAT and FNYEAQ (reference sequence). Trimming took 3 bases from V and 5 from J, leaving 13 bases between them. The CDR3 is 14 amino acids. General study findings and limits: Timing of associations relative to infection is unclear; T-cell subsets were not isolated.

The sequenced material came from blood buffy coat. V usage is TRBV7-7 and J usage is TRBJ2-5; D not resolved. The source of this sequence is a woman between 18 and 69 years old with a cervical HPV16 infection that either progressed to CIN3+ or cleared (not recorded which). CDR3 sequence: CASSFRAGAETQYF. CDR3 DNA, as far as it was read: TGTGCCAGCAGCTTTAGAGCTGGTGCGGAGACC.